Shown below are 10 T cell receptor beta chains from a single sample sequenced in a study of CD8+ T cells in alopecia areata. The treatment was: oral pan-JAK inhibitor, 5-10 mg twice daily. Reverse transcribed after extraction, RNA yielded cDNA as the sequencing template. Libraries were prepared by immunoSEQ multiplex PCR; TCRdb keeps only in-frame clonotypes and omits some of them. The data hold about 280,000 clones, with roughly 60% observed a single time. The input for sequencing was CD4+ T cells sorted from blood, taken at week 24, from a patient treated with tofacitinib. These receptors were obtained from a human donor with alopecia areata.

As for this clone: Other DNA sequences in this specimen translate into the identical CDR3. The chain combines TRBV2 with TRBJ2-7; D remains unclear. V dropped 3 bases and J dropped 4 bases, with 4 bases sitting between them. The CDR3 has 11 residues. CDR1 SNHLY and CDR2 FYNNEI come from the germline V gene. Here the CDR3 reads CASSERYEQYF. In DNA, the CDR3 is TGTGCCAGCAGTGAGCGTTACGAGCAGTACTTC.

This chain connects TRBV5-4 to TRBJ2-7, with unresolved D. From germline, CDR1 is SGHNT and CDR2 YYREEE (reference sequence). The CDR3 runs 14 residues. Trimming left V 0 bases short and J 3 bases short, with 10 bases between. As DNA, the CDR3 is TGTGCCAGCAGCTTGGTTGGCCAGATCTACGAGCAGTACTTC. Translating it yields CASSLVGQIYEQYF.

V and J are TRBV5-6 and TRBJ2-7; 7 positions agree with TRBD1. Germline V gene data show CDR1 as SGHDT and CDR2 as YYEEEE. There are 14 residues in the CDR3. Losses at the gene ends were 4 bases for V and 4 bases for J; bases not matched to a gene: 8. The CDR3 loop is CASSQTGMVYEQYF. CDR3 nucleotides: TGTGCCAGCAGCCAGACAGGGATGGTTTACGAGCAGTACTTC.

This clone was counted only a few times. V gene TRBV11-2 combines with J gene TRBJ2-5; 8 nucleotides align to TRBD1. Trimming cost V 5 bases and J 7 bases; bases outside gene matches: 6. The CDR3 is 13 residues long. Per germline, CDR1 SGHAT and CDR2 FQNNGV. CDR3 amino acids: CASSPDRAGTQYF. As DNA, the CDR3 is TGTGCCAGCAGCCCGGACAGGGCGGGGACCCAGTACTTC.

This rearrangement joins TRBV30 to TRBJ1-5, with TRBD1 matching over 7 bases. The CDR3 is made up of 14 amino acids. Germline V lookup: CDR1 GTSNPN, CDR2 SVGIG (reference sequence). V was clipped by 1 base and J by 4 bases; unmatched bases: 4. The CDR3 loop is CAWSASGGNQPQHF. DNA for the CDR3: TGTGCCTGGAGTGCCTCAGGGGGAAATCAGCCCCAGCATTTT.

The chain uses TRBV5-1 and TRBJ2-5; possible D gene TRBD2, 6 bases. Germline CDR1 reads SGHRS; CDR2 reads YFSETQ. Trimming left V 3 bases short and J 6 bases short, with 24 bases between. CDR3 length: 17 amino acids. The CDR3 protein is CASSYPRLEPMVKTQYF. The CDR3 nucleotides read TGCGCCAGCAGCTACCCACGACTAGAGCCCATGGTAAAGACCCAGTACTTC. Complete variable domain (other parts from reference TRBV5-1 and TRBJ2-5): KAGVTQTPRYLIKTRGQQVTLSCSPISGHRSVSWYQQTPGQGLQFLFEYFSETQRNKGNFPGRFSGRQFSNSRSEMNVSTLELGDSALYLCASSYPRLEPMVKTQYFGPGTRLLVL.

The rearrangement uses TRBV6-6 and TRBJ1-5, with TRBD1 identical over 8 bases. The V gene's germline CDR1 is MNHNY and CDR2 SVGAGI (reference sequence). The CDR3 consists of 15 residues. The V segment lost 6 bases and the J segment 4 bases; nucleotides outside the gene matches: 8. The DNA of the CDR3 is TGTGCCAGCAGCGAGACAGGGGAGTGGAATCAGCCCCAGCATTTT. Translation: CASSETGEWNQPQHF.

This clone was detected a few times. This chain joins TRBV7-2 and TRBJ2-7; D remains ambiguous. Germline-derived CDR1 and CDR2 are SGHTA and FQGNSA. The CDR3 has 15 amino acids. Trimming shortened V by 7 bases and J by 2 bases, and 18 bases separated the two germline ends. The CDR3 sequence: CASTLNGPPTYEQYF. CDR3 nucleotides: TGTGCCAGCACCCTCAACGGTCCCCCAACCTACGAGCAGTACTTC.

This clone has more than one count but fewer than ten. The chain employs TRBV25-1 and TRBJ2-5; 8 bases match TRBD2. From germline, CDR1 is MGHDK and CDR2 SYGVNS. After removal of 4 bases from V and 5 bases from J, the junction contained 9 bases not matched to a gene. The CDR3 contains 15 residues. CDR3 region: CASSVGGAGRETQYF. The CDR3 bases are TGTGCCAGCAGTGTCGGGGGGGCCGGAAGGGAGACCCAGTACTTC. Complete variable domain (other parts from reference TRBV25-1 and TRBJ2-5): EADIYQTPRYLVIGTGKKITLECSQTMGHDKMYWYQQDPGMELHLIHYSYGVNSTEKGDLSSESTVSRIRTEHFPLTLESARPSHTSQYLCASSVGGAGRETQYFGPGTRLLVL.

There are a few counts of this clone. V is TRBV29-1 and J is TRBJ1-1; 7 bases fit TRBD1. Looked up from germline, CDR1 is SQVTM and CDR2 is ANQGSEA. This CDR3 contains 18 residues. Unmatched junction bases numbered 14, after V lost 0 bases and J lost 1 base. In DNA, the CDR3 is TGCAGCGTTGAAGATGGCCTCAAGTCCCGGGACAGGAACACTGAAGCTTTCTTT. This translates into CSVEDGLKSRDRNTEAFF.